What follows are 24 T cell receptor beta chains derived from one specimen sequenced in a study of cytomegalovirus exposure and HLA in healthy donors. Amplification used 60 Vbeta primers and 13 Jbeta primers. The protocol was immunoSEQ multiplex PCR, while the TCRdb copy is restricted to in-frame clones and leaves out a portion. The table has roughly 190,000 clones, roughly 80% seen once. Sample: PBMCs. The source is a female donor in good health and CMV-seronegative.

This chain joins TRBV5-1 and TRBJ1-6, with D uncertain. Trimming stripped 2 bases from V and 6 bases from J, with 6 bases between. Germline assignment: CDR1 SGHRS and CDR2 YFSETQ. The CDR3 consists of 13 residues. DNA for the CDR3: TGCGCCAGCAGCTTCGAGGGTAATTCACCCCTCCACTTT. It yields the protein CASSFEGNSPLHF.

This sequence joins TRBV6-5 and TRBJ1-2, with D possibly matching TRBD1 (6 bases). Germline CDR1 MNHEY, CDR2 SVGAGI. This CDR3 has 15 residues. V was clipped by 4 bases and J by 6 bases, with 18 bases between them. The CDR3 DNA reads TGTGCCAGCAGTTCCGGACAGAGATTGATTAATGGCTACACCTTC. This translates into CASSSGQRLINGYTF.

The chain couples TRBV7-3 to TRBJ1-4; perhaps TRBD1 as D (5 bases). CDR1 and CDR2 (germline): SGHTA, FQGTGA. The CDR3 sequence is 15 residues long. Trimming shortened V by 4 bases and J by 8 bases, and 17 bases separated the two germline ends. CDR3 region: CASSSSGLKGEKLFF. For the CDR3, the DNA is TGTGCCAGCAGCTCCTCGGGACTAAAGGGCGAAAAACTGTTTTTT.

The chain links TRBV9 to TRBJ1-2, with D perhaps TRBD1 (5 bases). The V gene's germline CDR1 is SGDLS and CDR2 YYNGEE. V was shortened by 0 bases and J by 3 bases, with 9 bases between the two germline ends. CDR3 length: 14 residues. CDR3 sequence (DNA): TGTGCCAGCAGCGTAGGGCGGGGCCACTATGGCTACACCTTC. It specifies CASSVGRGHYGYTF.

On this clone itself: Within the sample, other DNA sequences also encode this same CDR3. The rearrangement joins TRBV30 to TRBJ1-5, with D perhaps matching TRBD1 (5 bases). With 1 base removed from V and 0 bases from J, the gap between germline ends came to 19 bases. Germline V lookup: CDR1 GTSNPN, CDR2 SVGIG (reference sequence). CDR3 length: 18 amino acids. DNA for the CDR3: TGTGCCTGGAGTGGGGGCAGGGCTTCCCCCTATAGCAATCAGCCCCAGCATTTT. This sequence encodes CAWSGGRASPYSNQPQHF.

CDR3 sequence: CASSQDGRDNSPLHF. CDR3 coding DNA: TGTGCCAGCAGCCAAGATGGGCGGGATAATTCACCCCTCCACTTT. The rearrangement joins TRBV4-2 to TRBJ1-6; no definite D call. This CDR3 is built from 15 residues. The ends were cut back, 0 bases at V and 5 bases at J, with 8 bases in the middle. CDR1 LGHNA and CDR2 YNFKEQ come from the germline V gene.

The rearrangement uses TRBV28 and TRBJ1-2, with 9 bases fitting TRBD1. CDR3 size: 17 residues. Germline lookup yields CDR1 MDHEN and CDR2 SYDVKM. Germline trimming cut 6 bases from V and 4 bases from J; bases unmatched to any gene: 15. CDR3: CASSGQGTPRGSYGYTF. CDR3 sequence (DNA): TGTGCCAGCAGCGGACAGGGGACCCCAAGAGGGAGCTATGGCTACACCTTC.

This chain uses TRBV30 with TRBJ1-5, with D possibly TRBD1 on 5 matching bases. The ends were cut back, 4 bases at V and 0 bases at J, with 19 bases in the middle. The CDR3 is 17 residues long. CDR1 GTSNPN and CDR2 SVGIG come from the germline V gene (reference sequence). The CDR3 spells CAWMSSRDSNSNQPQHF. The CDR3 DNA is TGTGCCTGGATGTCTAGCCGGGACTCCAATAGCAATCAGCCCCAGCATTTT.

The chain combines TRBV19 with TRBJ1-5; D may be TRBD1 (6 bases). The CDR3 consists of 16 residues. CDR1 LNHDA and CDR2 SQIVND come from the germline V gene (reference sequence). V was clipped by 5 bases and J by 0 bases, with 14 bases between them. The CDR3 loop reads CASSLQGRGSNQPQHF. The CDR3 nucleotides read TGTGCCAGTAGTCTCCAGGGGAGGGGTAGCAATCAGCCCCAGCATTTT.

This clone was observed a single time. The chain uses TRBV5-1 and TRBJ2-3; D gene unclear. There are 16 residues in the CDR3. Germline assignment: CDR1 SGHRS and CDR2 YFSETQ. The germline V and J ends were trimmed by 4 bases and 3 bases, with 18 bases remaining between them. The CDR3 coding sequence is TGCGCCAGCAGCCTGGACCGCCCCGAAACTACAGATACGCAGTATTTT. Its protein product is CASSLDRPETTDTQYF. The complete variable domain, with remaining parts taken from reference TRBV5-1 and TRBJ2-3, reads KAGVTQTPRYLIKTRGQQVTLSCSPISGHRSVSWYQQTPGQGLQFLFEYFSETQRNKGNFPGRFSGRQFSNSRSEMNVSTLELGDSALYLCASSLDRPETTDTQYFGPGTRLTVL.

The V gene is TRBV28, the J gene TRBJ1-6; perhaps TRBD1 as D (6 bases). V gave up 4 bases and J gave up 6 bases, with 19 bases separating them. The CDR3 has 17 amino acids. Germline V gene data show CDR1 as MDHEN and CDR2 as SYDVKM. CDR3 sequence (DNA): TGTGCCAGCAGTTCGATCAAAAGGGGACAAGGTAATTCACCCCTCCACTTT. The encoded protein is CASSSIKRGQGNSPLHF.

The chain links TRBV18 to TRBJ1-3, with 7 bases fitting TRBD1. The CDR3 sequence is 14 residues long. Trimming cost V 2 bases and J 3 bases; bases outside gene matches: 1. CDR1 KGHSH and CDR2 LQKENI come from the germline V gene. This chain's CDR3 is CASSPTGDGNTIYF. CDR3 DNA: TGTGCCAGCTCACCAACAGGGGATGGAAACACCATATATTTT.

The chain is built from TRBV28 and TRBJ1-2; TRBD1 aligns across 8 bases. The CDR3 covers 15 residues. CDR1 MDHEN and CDR2 SYDVKM come from the germline V gene. V shed 5 bases, J shed 4 bases, and the junction held 9 bases outside the gene matches. The CDR3 is CASSPRDRTLYGYTF. CDR3 coding DNA: TGTGCCAGCAGTCCCCGGGACAGGACCCTCTATGGCTACACCTTC.

Concerning this clone: Within the sample, other DNA sequences also encode this same CDR3. V is TRBV6-5 and J is TRBJ2-7, with 11 bases aligning to TRBD1. The J segment lost 2 bases and the V segment lost 6 bases, leaving 0 bases of the junction unmatched. CDR3 length: 13 amino acids. CDR1 is MNHEY, CDR2 SVGAGI, per germline. The CDR3 loop reads CASRDRGPYEQYF. The CDR3 DNA reads TGTGCCAGCAGGGACAGGGGGCCCTACGAGCAGTACTTC.

The rearrangement links TRBV7-2 to TRBJ1-1; no clear D. CDR3 length equals 14 residues. V lost 4 bases to trimming and J lost 0 bases, with 9 bases between them. CDR1 and CDR2 (germline): SGHTA, FQGNSA. This chain's CDR3 is CASSSPGVNTEAFF. The CDR3 bases are TGTGCCAGCAGCTCGCCCGGGGTGAACACTGAAGCTTTCTTT.

This clone was seen more than once but under ten times. The rearrangement uses TRBV5-1 and TRBJ1-2; D may be TRBD1 (6 bases). Germline CDR1 reads SGHRS; CDR2 reads YFSETQ. V was clipped by 0 bases and J by 7 bases, with 16 bases between them. This CDR3 is built from 15 residues. CDR3 bases: TGCGCCAGCAGCTTGGCCCCAGGGGCAGTACTTGGCTACACCTTC. Its translation is CASSLAPGAVLGYTF. Drawing the rest from reference TRBV5-1 and TRBJ1-2, the complete variable domain is KAGVTQTPRYLIKTRGQQVTLSCSPISGHRSVSWYQQTPGQGLQFLFEYFSETQRNKGNFPGRFSGRQFSNSRSEMNVSTLELGDSALYLCASSLAPGAVLGYTFGSGTRLTVV.

The chain joins TRBV15 to TRBJ1-5; 7 bases line up with TRBD1. CDR3 length: 16 residues. The V segment lost 5 bases and the J segment 4 bases; nucleotides outside the gene matches: 11. Germline lookup yields CDR1 LNHNV and CDR2 YYDKDF (reference sequence). The CDR3 nucleotides are TGTGCCACCAGCTTTTCCAGGGACAGTTCAAATCAGCCCCAGCATTTT. Its protein is CATSFSRDSSNQPQHF.

The chain uses TRBV11-2 and TRBJ2-7, with D hard to call. The CDR3 spans 14 residues. V lost 1 base and J 3 bases, leaving 10 bases between the germline ends. In germline, CDR1 is SGHAT, CDR2 FQNNGV. CDR3 sequence reads: CASSLGVSFYEQYF. CDR3 in DNA: TGTGCCAGCAGCTTAGGTGTCTCCTTCTACGAGCAGTACTTC. Combining the CDR3 with reference TRBV11-2 and TRBJ2-7 gives the whole variable domain EAGVAQSPRYKIIEKRQSVAFWCNPISGHATLYWYQQILGQGPKLLIQFQNNGVVDDSQLPKDRFSAERLKGVDSTLKIQPAKLEDSAVYLCASSLGVSFYEQYFGPGTRLTVT.

Comment on this clone: The junction differs from germline at one of its ends, possibly a read error. The chain links TRBV7-7 to TRBJ1-1; D is perhaps TRBD1 (6 bases). Germline V gives CDR1 SSHAT, CDR2 FNYEAQ (reference sequence). The CDR3 extends over 13 amino acids. The CDR3 loop is CASSLGTTTEAFF. The CDR3 DNA reads as TGTGCTAGCAGCCTAGGGACAACGACTGAAGCTTTCTTT.

J is TRBJ2-7 and V is TRBV9; D gene uncertain. Trimming removed 0 bases at V and 0 bases at J, with 13 bases between. CDR3 length equals 16 residues. Germline loops: CDR1 SGDLS, CDR2 YYNGEE. The chain's CDR3 is CASSVGSGIISYEQYF. DNA for the CDR3: TGTGCCAGCAGCGTAGGATCAGGCATAATCTCCTACGAGCAGTACTTC. The complete variable domain, with remaining parts taken from reference TRBV9 and TRBJ2-7, reads DSGVTQTPKHLITATGQRVTLRCSPRSGDLSVYWYQQSLDQGLQFLIQYYNGEERAKGNILERFSAQQFPDLHSELNLSSLELGDSALYFCASSVGSGIISYEQYFGPGTRLTVT.

This sequence joins TRBV18 and TRBJ2-5; D remains unclear. Germline CDR1 is KGHSH and CDR2 is LQKENI. V was pared by 2 bases and J by 5 bases, with 6 bases between. The CDR3 spans 12 residues. The CDR3 DNA follows: TGTGCCAGCTCACCAATGCAGGAGACCCAGTACTTC. Translation: CASSPMQETQYF.

The rearrangement uses TRBV14 and TRBJ2-7; possibly TRBD1 for D (6 bases). The germline V gene has CDR1 SGHDN and CDR2 FVKESK. CDR3 length equals 14 residues. The germline V and J ends were trimmed by 3 bases and 1 base, with 10 bases remaining between them. The CDR3 coding sequence is TGTGCCAGCAGCCATAACAGGGAATCCTACGAGCAGTACTTC. The encoded protein is CASSHNRESYEQYF.

This chain uses TRBV13 with TRBJ1-4, with D perhaps matching TRBD1 (5 bases). Trimming shortened V by 5 bases and J by 4 bases, and 11 bases separated the two germline ends. The germline V gene has CDR1 PRHDT and CDR2 FYEKMQ (reference sequence). CDR3 size: 14 residues. The CDR3 DNA reads as TGTGCCAGCAGCCTCGGGGGATATAATGAAAAACTGTTTTTT. Its protein is CASSLGGYNEKLFF.

This chain joins TRBV6-4 and TRBJ2-3; TRBD1 agrees at 7 bases. This CDR3 spans 17 amino acids. Germline V gene sequence: CDR1 MRHNA, CDR2 SNTAGT. The V segment lost 0 bases and the J segment 0 bases; nucleotides outside the gene matches: 6. The CDR3 DNA sequence: TGTGCCAGCAGTGACTCGCCGACAGGGTCTAGCACAGATACGCAGTATTTT. Translated, it gives CASSDSPTGSSTDTQYF.